One and the same sample provided the 27 T cell receptor beta chains below, sequenced in a study of T-cell memory formation after mild COVID-19. TCRdb re-called the 5' RACE reads through MiXCR, storing one row per CDR3 protein. Among around 420,000 distinct CDR3 sequences listed, 20% to 25% were seen once. The material sequenced was PBMCs or a T cell subset sorted from them (not recorded which). The receptor source for this set is an adult woman who had mild COVID-19 (a few samples of this study predate the infection). Cell type and time point are not known.

The CDR3 is CASSEATGAETQYF. The CDR3 DNA follows: TGTGCCAGCAGTGAAGCAACAGGGGCCGAGACCCAGTACTTC. This chain joins TRBV2 and TRBJ2-5, with 7 nucleotides matching TRBD1. The germline V gene has CDR1 SNHLY and CDR2 FYNNEI. J gave up 5 bases and V 0 bases, and 3 bases lay outside the gene matches. This CDR3 is 14 amino acids long.

The sample holds one count of this clonotype. The gene calls are TRBV5-6 and TRBJ2-3, with 8 bases identical to TRBD2. Trimming at V came to 3 bases and at J to 4 bases, leaving 7 bases not matched to a gene. Germline-derived CDR1 and CDR2 are SGHDT and YYEEEE. The CDR3 contains 15 residues. The CDR3 protein is CASSSGAGAADTQYF. In nucleotides, the CDR3 is TGTGCCAGCAGCTCGGGAGCGGGGGCAGCAGATACGCAGTATTTT.

The chain employs TRBV15 and TRBJ2-3; 11 nucleotides line up with TRBD2. The CDR3 covers 15 residues. V lost 3 bases and J lost 4; bases outside the gene matches: 3. Germline lookup yields CDR1 LNHNV and CDR2 YYDKDF (reference sequence). The CDR3, as DNA: TGTGCCACCAGCAGGACTAGCGGGGAGGCAGATACGCAGTATTTT. It is translated as CATSRTSGEADTQYF.

Only a few counts were recorded for this clonotype. This chain connects TRBV10-3 to TRBJ2-7; 9 bases agree with TRBD1. Germline V gives CDR1 ENHRY, CDR2 SYGVKD. The trim removed 2 bases at V and 6 bases at J, leaving 8 bases unmatched. This CDR3 has 15 residues. The CDR3 here is CAISETRTGEAEQYF. The CDR3 region has the DNA TGTGCCATCAGTGAGACACGGACAGGGGAGGCCGAGCAGTACTTC.

This clonotype has more than one count but fewer than ten. This chain uses TRBV7-3 with TRBJ2-7; 7 bases match TRBD1. V lost 5 bases, J lost 1 base, and 17 bases stayed unmatched. CDR3 length: 18 residues. The germline V gene has CDR1 SGHTA and CDR2 FQGTGA. The CDR3 here is CASSQHGTAPPGSYEQYF. DNA of the CDR3: TGTGCCAGCAGCCAACACGGGACAGCCCCTCCGGGTTCCTACGAGCAGTACTTC.

The CDR3 DNA reads as TGTGCCAGCAGTGTTACGACAGGGGGTGAGACCCAGTACTTC. Translating it yields CASSVTTGGETQYF. This chain connects TRBV2 to TRBJ2-5; 9 nucleotides line up with TRBD1. Germline lookup yields CDR1 SNHLY and CDR2 FYNNEI. The CDR3 runs to 14 residues. V lost 4 bases and J lost 5; bases outside the gene matches: 5.

CDR3 in DNA: TGTGCCAGCAGCGTAGACGGGGGTGACACAGATACGCAGTATTTT. Encoded protein: CASSVDGGDTDTQYF. J is TRBJ2-3 and V is TRBV9; a possible D gene is TRBD2 (6 bases). The CDR3 runs 15 residues. V was cut by 0 bases and J by 2 bases, with 10 bases left in between. Germline CDR1 is SGDLS and CDR2 is YYNGEE.

The chain recombines TRBV7-9 with TRBJ2-3; 8 bases fit TRBD1. Germline CDR1 and CDR2: SEHNR and FQNEAQ (reference sequence). V lost 5 bases, J lost 1 base, and 11 bases stayed unmatched. There are 17 residues in the CDR3. CDR3 sequence reads: CASSMDRELLGTDTQYF. The CDR3 DNA reads TGTGCCAGCAGCATGGACAGGGAGCTCTTGGGCACAGATACGCAGTATTTT.

This clonotype came up many times. The chain combines TRBV5-1 with TRBJ1-6; 9 bases map to TRBD1. Germline V gene lookup returns CDR1 SGHRS and CDR2 YFSETQ. The CDR3 contains 16 residues. Germline trimming cut 4 bases from V and 6 bases from J; bases unmatched to any gene: 8. The CDR3 spells CASSLPGTGPNSPLHF. In DNA, the CDR3 is TGCGCCAGCAGCCTCCCCGGGACAGGGCCTAATTCACCCCTCCACTTT.

The chain has TRBV12-3 or TRBV12-4 and TRBJ2-2; weak D call: TRBD2 (5 bases). The V end lost 8 bases, the J end lost 0 bases, and 13 bases lay between the germline ends. The CDR3 is 15 residues long. In nucleotides, the CDR3 is TGTGCCAGCCGGCGGAGCGGTGCGAACACCGGGGAGCTGTTTTTT. Protein product: CASRRSGANTGELFF.

This clonotype came up a few times. This sequence joins TRBV25-1 and TRBJ1-2; the D gene is possibly TRBD1 (5 bases). Germline values: CDR1 MGHDK, CDR2 SYGVNS. The V end was cut by 0 bases, the J end by 8 bases, with 10 bases between. CDR3 size: 13 residues. In nucleotides, the CDR3 is TGTGCCAGCAGTGAATATGTGGGGACGGGCTACACCTTC. It specifies CASSEYVGTGYTF.

This rearrangement joins TRBV6-6 to TRBJ2-7, with D perhaps TRBD1 (6 bases). V lost 4 bases and J 0 bases, leaving 10 bases between the germline ends. CDR3 size: 14 residues. Per germline, CDR1 MNHNY and CDR2 SVGAGI (reference sequence). The CDR3 DNA reads TGTGCCAGCAGTTCACAGGGCCTCTCCTACGAGCAGTACTTC. This codes for CASSSQGLSYEQYF.

The chain is built from TRBV6-5 and TRBJ1-4; a weak D match, TRBD1 (5 bases). The CDR3 consists of 13 residues. Trimming took off 5 bases at V and 8 bases at J, with 12 bases between the two ends. Germline-derived CDR1 and CDR2 are MNHEY and SVGAGI. This CDR3 is CASSAGLEEKLFF. The CDR3 nucleotides are TGTGCCAGCAGTGCAGGGTTAGAAGAAAAACTGTTTTTT.

Details on this clonotype: It is likely a read error, because the conserved phenylalanine at the end of the CDR3 is missing. The V and J genes are TRBV10-3 and TRBJ2-5; possible D gene TRBD2, 6 bases. The CDR3 has 16 residues. Germline V gene data show CDR1 as ENHRY and CDR2 as SYGVKD. Between the trimmed V and J ends, which lost 3 bases and 5 bases, there was a span of 19 bases. CDR3 protein: CAISDTGTPDGETQYL. In nucleotides, the CDR3 is TGTGCCATCAGTGATACCGGGACTCCGGACGGGGAGACCCAGTACTTA.

The chain uses TRBV12-3 or TRBV12-4 and TRBJ1-5; D not resolved. V was pared by 1 base and J by 4 bases, with 5 bases between. This CDR3 is 13 amino acids long. CDR3 residues: CASSLEANQPQHF. CDR3 DNA sequence: TGTGCCAGCAGTTTAGAGGCGAATCAGCCCCAGCATTTT.

This clonotype was found once. V usage is TRBV9 and J usage is TRBJ2-1; tentatively, D is TRBD1 or TRBD2 (6 bases each). Germline V gene sequence: CDR1 SGDLS, CDR2 YYNGEE. There are 13 residues in the CDR3. The V end was cut by 3 bases, the J end by 6 bases, with 10 bases between. The CDR3 DNA reads as TGTGCCAGCAGCGCAGGGGACTTCAATGAGCAGTTCTTC. Translating gives CASSAGDFNEQFF.

This clonotype occurred many times. V gene TRBV13 combines with J gene TRBJ2-3; possible D gene TRBD2, 5 bases. The length of the CDR3 is 13 residues. Trimming cost V 2 bases and J 9 bases, with 12 bases left between them. Germline values: CDR1 PRHDT, CDR2 FYEKMQ (reference sequence). The chain's CDR3 is CASSLRSTKTQYF. As DNA, the CDR3 is TGTGCCAGCAGCTTAAGGTCGACTAAGACGCAGTATTTT.

The rearrangement joins TRBV7-2 to TRBJ2-4; either TRBD1 or TRBD2 may supply D (6 bases each). V lost 2 bases and J lost 8, with 16 bases in between. The CDR3 length is 15 residues. CDR1 and CDR2 (germline): SGHTA, FQGNSA. The CDR3 is CASSLTGGSGYIQYF. CDR3 DNA: TGTGCCAGCAGCTTAACCGGGGGCAGCGGATACATTCAGTACTTC.

This clonotype was found a few times. The J gene is TRBJ1-2, the V gene TRBV5-1; 9 bases are a match to TRBD1. The CDR3 covers 14 residues. The V segment lost 2 bases and the J segment 8 bases; nucleotides outside the gene matches: 7. CDR1 is SGHRS, CDR2 YFSETQ, per germline. In DNA form, the CDR3 reads TGCGCCAGCAGCTTCTACAGGGGGCGCGAAGGCTACACCTTC. This encodes CASSFYRGREGYTF. The entire variable domain, with the rest obtained from reference TRBV5-1 and TRBJ1-2, is as follows: KAGVTQTPRYLIKTRGQQVTLSCSPISGHRSVSWYQQTPGQGLQFLFEYFSETQRNKGNFPGRFSGRQFSNSRSEMNVSTLELGDSALYLCASSFYRGREGYTFGSGTRLTVV.

This clonotype turned up a few times. The gene calls are TRBV7-7 and TRBJ1-4; the D is unclear. The V gene lost 5 bases and the J gene lost 0 bases, with 10 bases spanning the gap. In germline, CDR1 is SSHAT, CDR2 FNYEAQ (reference sequence). CDR3 size: 15 residues. This chain's CDR3 is CASSISSATNEKLFF. The CDR3, as DNA: TGTGCCAGCAGCATCAGTAGTGCAACTAATGAAAAACTGTTTTTT.

This clonotype was observed a few times. The chain combines TRBV15 with TRBJ2-1; possibly TRBD1 for D (6 bases). Germline assignment: CDR1 LNHNV and CDR2 YYDKDF (reference sequence). The V end was cut by 6 bases, the J end by 9 bases, with 15 bases between. This CDR3 spans 13 amino acids. This CDR3 reads CATRSQGDREQFF. CDR3 bases: TGTGCCACCAGGTCACAGGGAGATCGTGAGCAGTTCTTC.

This clonotype was found a few times. This chain uses TRBV7-2 with TRBJ2-5; TRBD1 might be the D (5 bases). Deletions cut 4 bases from V and 1 base from J, with 7 bases between. Germline-derived CDR1 and CDR2 are SGHTA and FQGNSA. The length of the CDR3 is 13 residues. The CDR3 region has the DNA TGTGCCAGCAGCTCGGACATCCAAGAGACCCAGTACTTC. It is translated as CASSSDIQETQYF.

This clonotype was observed a few times. This chain links TRBV7-2 with TRBJ1-2; D remains unclear. The CDR3 runs 15 residues. CDR1 and CDR2 (germline): SGHTA, FQGNSA. V lost 3 bases to trimming and J lost 3 bases, with 14 bases between them. CDR3 in DNA: TGTGCCAGCAGCTTCAACCCGGGTGATGACTATGGCTACACCTTC. Translation gives CASSFNPGDDYGYTF.

V usage is TRBV6-6 and J usage is TRBJ2-2, with D possibly TRBD2 on 5 matching bases. V was cut by 2 bases and J by 6 bases, with 10 bases left in between. The CDR3 is made up of 14 amino acids. Per the germline V gene, CDR1 is MNHNY and CDR2 is SVGAGI (reference sequence). For the CDR3, the DNA is TGTGCCAGCAGTTACGGAGGATACGCCGGGGAGCTGTTTTTT. Its translation: CASSYGGYAGELFF.

This chain connects TRBV12-3 or TRBV12-4 to TRBJ2-3; the D gene is possibly TRBD1 (6 bases). CDR3 length equals 13 residues. Trimming took off 7 bases at V and 4 bases at J, with 12 bases between the two ends. Here the CDR3 reads CASNGGPPDTQYF. The CDR3 nucleotides read TGTGCCAGCAATGGGGGCCCCCCAGATACGCAGTATTTT.

This clonotype was counted only a few times. CDR3 amino acids: CASSLSGFNYGYTF. CDR3 DNA sequence: TGTGCCAGCAGTTTGAGTGGTTTCAACTATGGCTACACCTTC. The chain is built from TRBV12-3 or TRBV12-4 and TRBJ1-2; D uncertain. The V end was cut by 3 bases, the J end by 2 bases, with 10 bases between. This CDR3 comprises 14 residues.

The V call is TRBV4-1, the J call TRBJ2-1, with TRBD2 identical over 9 bases. The CDR3 contains 17 residues. Trimming took 2 bases from V and 4 from J; bases not matched to a gene: 9. From germline, CDR1 is MGHRA and CDR2 YSYEKL. Here the CDR3 reads CASSQRWSGGTYNEQFF. The CDR3 bases are TGCGCCAGCAGCCAAAGATGGAGCGGGGGGACTTACAATGAGCAGTTCTTC.